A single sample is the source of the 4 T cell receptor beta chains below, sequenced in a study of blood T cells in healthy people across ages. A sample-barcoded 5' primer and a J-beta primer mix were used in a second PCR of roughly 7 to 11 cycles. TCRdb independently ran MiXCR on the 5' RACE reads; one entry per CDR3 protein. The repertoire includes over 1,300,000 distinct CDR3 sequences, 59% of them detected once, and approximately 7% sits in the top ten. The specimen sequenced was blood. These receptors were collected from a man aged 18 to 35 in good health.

CDR3 region: CASSRLVETDTQYF. Written as DNA, the CDR3 is TGCGCCAGCAGCCGACTAGTTGAGACAGATACGCAGTATTTT. The chain uses TRBV5-1 and TRBJ2-3; D is possibly TRBD2 (6 bases). Trimming cost V 4 bases and J 3 bases, with 12 bases left between them. Germline V gives CDR1 SGHRS, CDR2 YFSETQ. The CDR3 covers 14 residues.

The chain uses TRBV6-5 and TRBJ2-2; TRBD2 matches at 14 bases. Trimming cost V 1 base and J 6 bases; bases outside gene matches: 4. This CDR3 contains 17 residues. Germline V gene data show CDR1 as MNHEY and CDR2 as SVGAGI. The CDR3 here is CASSYYGLAGGSGELFF. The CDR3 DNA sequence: TGTGCCAGCAGTTACTATGGACTAGCGGGGGGTTCCGGGGAGCTGTTTTTT.

This CDR3 reads CASSQAGGPGLIYEQYF. CDR3 coding DNA: TGCGCCAGCAGCCAAGCAGGCGGCCCGGGGCTTATCTACGAGCAGTACTTC. V usage is TRBV4-1 and J usage is TRBJ2-7; D possibly matches TRBD1 or TRBD2 (5 bases each). The CDR3 is 17 residues long. CDR1 MGHRA and CDR2 YSYEKL come from the germline V gene. Trimming shortened V by 1 base and J by 3 bases, and 19 bases separated the two germline ends.

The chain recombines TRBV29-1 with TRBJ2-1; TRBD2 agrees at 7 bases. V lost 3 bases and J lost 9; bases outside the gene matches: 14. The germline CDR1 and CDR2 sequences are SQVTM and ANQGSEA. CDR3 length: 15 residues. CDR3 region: CSVDPLSGNGGEQFF. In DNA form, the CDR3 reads TGCAGCGTTGACCCCCTAAGCGGGAATGGGGGTGAGCAGTTCTTC.